The rows below give T cell receptor beta chains drawn from one sample of a study of T cell changes during pregnancy in multiple sclerosis. Some clones are missing from TCRdb's copy, which holds only in-frame ones; the method was immunoSEQ multiplex PCR. The profile shows tens of thousands of clones, 85% to 95% of them singletons. This material consisted of peripheral blood, taken in the third trimester of pregnancy. The origin of the receptors is a female donor in good health, enrolled as a control in a pregnancy study. The CDR3 runs from the conserved cysteine through the conserved F or W. The D gene is left open where the match is weak. Clone size is given for some rows only: seen once, a few or many times, or a class if the clone is expanded.

length	V	J	D	size	DNA	CDR3
14	TRBV25-1	TRBJ1-4	TRBD1	-	TGTGCCAGCAGTCCGGGACAGGGGGCTGAAAAACTGTTTTTT	CASSPGQGAEKLFF
15	TRBV2	TRBJ2-1	TRBD2	-	TGTGCCAGCAGCCGACTGCCTAGCGGATACAATGAGCAGTTCTTC	CASSRLPSGYNEQFF
14	TRBV19	TRBJ1-4	-	-	TGTGCCAGTAGTGCTGGACAGAACAATGAAAAACTGTTTTTT	CASSAGQNNEKLFF
12	TRBV6-1	TRBJ1-5	-	-	TGTGCCAGCAGTCCCCGTTTCGGGCCCCAGCATTTT	CASSPRFGPQHF
19	TRBV2	TRBJ2-1	TRBD2	-	TGTGCCAGCAGTGAAGCCACAATAGAGACTAGCGGGAGTTTAAGTGAGCAGTTCTTC	CASSEATIETSGSLSEQFF
13	TRBV10-3	TRBJ1-4	-	once	TGTGCCATCATGGCCGGGACTAATGAAAAACTGTTTTTT	CAIMAGTNEKLFF
12	TRBV27	TRBJ2-7	TRBD1	-	TGTGCCAGCAGTTTTGGGACAGGGGGCGAGTACTTC	CASSFGTGGEYF
13	TRBV28	TRBJ2-7	-	-	TGTGCCAGCAGAGCGCCCCGTGTCTACGAGCAGTACTTC	CASRAPRVYEQYF
14	TRBV27	TRBJ2-1	-	-	TGTGCCAGCAGTTTTTTGGGCAGCTACAATGAGCAGTTCTTC	CASSFLGSYNEQFF
15	TRBV5-1	TRBJ1-5	TRBD1	few	TGCGCCAGCAGCTTAACAGGGGAGAGGGGCCAGCCCCAGCATTTT	CASSLTGERGQPQHF
15	TRBV4-2	TRBJ2-5	TRBD2	many	TGTGCCAGCAGCCAAGATCGGGAGGGCCAAGAGACCCAGTACTTC	CASSQDREGQETQYF
15	TRBV27	TRBJ1-5	-	-	TGTGCCAGCAGCCCCGGCTGGGGGGGCGATCAGCCCCAGCATTTT	CASSPGWGGDQPQHF
13	TRBV6-5	TRBJ2-1	TRBD2	-	TGTGCCAGCAGTGTCCCGGGACTAGTTGAGCAGTTCTTC	CASSVPGLVEQFF
16	TRBV7-6	TRBJ2-6	-	-	TGTGCCAGCAGCCCCAGGGGAGGGGTTGGGGCCAACGTCCTGACTTTC	CASSPRGGVGANVLTF
16	TRBV28	TRBJ2-7	-	-	TGTGCCAGCATTAACAATAAAATTGGCCACTCCTACGAGCAGTACTTC	CASINNKIGHSYEQYF
12	TRBV5-4	TRBJ1-2	-	-	TGTGCCACCGGAGAAAGAAACTATGGCTACACCTTC	CATGERNYGYTF
17	TRBV5-6	TRBJ1-5	TRBD1	-	TGTGCCAGCAGCTCTATGGACAGGAGATATAGCAATCAGCCCCAGCATTTT	CASSSMDRRYSNQPQHF
19	TRBV28	TRBJ2-2	TRBD1	-	TGTGCCAGCAGTCCAACCCGGAGCCGGGACAGGGCGGGTACCGGGGAGCTGTTTTTT	CASSPTRSRDRAGTGELFF
13	TRBV21-1	TRBJ1-2	-	-	TGTGCCAGCAGCAGACAATGGGACAGGGTCTTCACCTTC	CASSRQWDRVFTF
13	TRBV25-1	TRBJ2-3	TRBD2	-	TGTGCCAGCAGTGGCCCGGGGGGGCCTGCGCAGTATTTT	CASSGPGGPAQYF
15	TRBV2	TRBJ1-1	TRBD1	-	TGTGCCAGCAGTTCACAGGGGGCTCTGATGACTGAAGCTTTCTTT	CASSSQGALMTEAFF
14	TRBV6-6	TRBJ1-5	-	-	TGTGCCAGCAGTTACAGAGGCGGCAATCAGCCCCAGCATTTT	CASSYRGGNQPQHF
16	TRBV4-1	TRBJ2-3	TRBD2	-	TGCGCCAGCAGCCAAACTAGCGGGAGGGGCACAGATACGCAGTATTTT	CASSQTSGRGTDTQYF
14	TRBV28	TRBJ2-3	TRBD2	-	TGTGCCAGCAGCCAGACTAGCGCTACAGATACGCAGTATTTT	CASSQTSATDTQYF
14	TRBV7-8	TRBJ1-1	-	-	TGTGCCAGCACCCTGGGGGGGGAGGGGACTGAAGCTTTCTTT	CASTLGGEGTEAFF
18	TRBV5-1	TRBJ2-7	TRBD2	-	TGCGCCACCCCGAGGAGGACTAGCGGGAGGTCAAAACGCTACGAGCAGTACTTC	CATPRRTSGRSKRYEQYF
15	TRBV6-4	TRBJ1-2	-	-	TGTGCCAGCAGTGACTCGGGGAGTGGGAACTATGGCTACACCTTC	CASSDSGSGNYGYTF
15	TRBV5-4	TRBJ1-3	TRBD1	-	TGTGCCAGCAGCATTACAGGGGACTCTGGAAACACCATATATTTT	CASSITGDSGNTIYF
15	TRBV5-5	TRBJ2-5	TRBD1	-	TGTGCCAGCAGCTTAAGACAGGGTGTTATGGAGACCCAGTACTTC	CASSLRQGVMETQYF
13	TRBV27	TRBJ2-1	-	-	TGTGCCAGCAGTCCGGAAGTCAGGTCTGAGCAGTTCTTC	CASSPEVRSEQFF
13	TRBV30	TRBJ1-5	TRBD1	-	TGTGCCTGGGCAGACAGGGACGATCAGCCCCAGCATTTT	CAWADRDDQPQHF
14	TRBV19	TRBJ1-1	TRBD1	-	TGTGCCAGTAGTCCCCAGGGGGAAGGGACTGAAGCTTCCTTT	CASSPQGEGTEASF
13	TRBV12-2	TRBJ2-7	-	-	TGTGCAAGTCGCTTAGGGCTAGCCTACGAGCAGTACTTC	CASRLGLAYEQYF
13	TRBV28	TRBJ2-7	TRBD1	-	TGTGCCAGCAGAACCGACAGGGCCCACGAGCAGTACTTC	CASRTDRAHEQYF
15	TRBV7-2	TRBJ2-6	-	-	TGTGCCAGCAGCAAACAGAGCTCTGGGGCCAACGTCCTGACTTTC	CASSKQSSGANVLTF
14	TRBV2	TRBJ1-5	-	-	TGTGCCAGCAGTCTAGCGGGAGAGAGTCAGCCCCAGCATTTT	CASSLAGESQPQHF
15	TRBV4-1	TRBJ2-7	TRBD1	-	TGCGCCAGCAGCCAAGAAGGACAGGGGGGGTACGAGCAGTACTTC	CASSQEGQGGYEQYF
16	TRBV28	TRBJ2-5	TRBD1	once	TGTGCCAGCAGACCAAGGGACAGGGGGAGAGGGGAGACCCAGTACTTC	CASRPRDRGRGETQYF
17	TRBV28	TRBJ2-3	-	-	TGTGCCAGCAGTCCTCCAGAAGTCCCCGACATCACAGATACGCAGTATTTT	CASSPPEVPDITDTQYF
15	TRBV2	TRBJ2-5	-	-	TGTGCCAGCAGTGAGGAAATAGCTGGTGGAGAGACCCAGTACTTC	CASSEEIAGGETQYF
15	TRBV28	TRBJ2-2	TRBD2	-	TGTGCCAGCAGTTCCTCTAGCGGTCTCACCGGGGAGCTGTTTTTT	CASSSSSGLTGELFF
13	TRBV14	TRBJ2-3	-	-	TGTGCCAGCAGCCGCGAGGAATACGAGACGCAGTATTTT	CASSREEYETQYF
14	TRBV7-6	TRBJ2-1	-	-	TGTGCCAGCAGCTTTAAGAGCTCCTACAATGAGCAGTTCTTC	CASSFKSSYNEQFF
15	TRBV5-1	TRBJ2-3	TRBD1	once	TGCGCCAGCAGGGAGACAGGGGGCGCATCGGATACGCAGTATTTT	CASRETGGASDTQYF
14	TRBV28	TRBJ1-2	-	-	TGTGCCAGCAGCACACCCCCGCTTATATATGGCTACACCTTC	CASSTPPLIYGYTF
15	TRBV5-4	TRBJ1-4	-	once	TGTGCCAGCAGAAACTATACAGGGACCAATGAAAAACTGTTTTTT	CASRNYTGTNEKLFF
17	TRBV4-1	TRBJ1-3	-	-	TGCGCCAGCAGCCAAGTTACTGGAAGGGGCTCTGGAAACACCATATATTTT	CASSQVTGRGSGNTIYF
16	TRBV4-1	TRBJ2-7	TRBD2	-	TGCGCCAGCAGCCAAGAACGACTAGCGGAGGGCTACGAGCAGTACTTC	CASSQERLAEGYEQYF
18	TRBV7-2	TRBJ2-6	TRBD1	-	TGTGCCAGCAGCCCGCGAGACAGGGTTAGGTCTGGGGCCAACGTCCTGACTTTC	CASSPRDRVRSGANVLTF
11	TRBV29-1	TRBJ1-1	-	-	TGCAGCGTGAGGGGAGCAGGGGTAGCTTTCTTT	CSVRGAGVAFF